These T cell receptor beta chains were read from a single sample in a study of cytomegalovirus exposure and HLA in healthy donors. Repertoires were generated with immunoSEQ multiplex PCR, while TCRdb's copy carries only in-frame clones and drops some. The table records 120,000 or so clones, roughly 86% of them present only once. Sequenced material: PBMCs. These receptors all come from a man between 35 and 55 years old in good health and CMV-seronegative. Both conserved end residues are part of each CDR3. D genes are given only for firm matches. Expanded clones get a size class; other rows say once, few or many, or leave the size out.

.	.	TRBJ1-2	TRBV7-2	CASSLAQDSGGYTF	TGTGCCAGCAGCTTAGCCCAGGACAGCGGTGGCTACACCTTC
.	.	TRBJ2-7	TRBV5-1	CASSRGTDPYEQYF	TGCGCCAGCAGCCGCGGGACAGATCCCTACGAGCAGTACTTC
.	.	TRBJ2-7	TRBV6-1	CASSERAGTAGVF	TGTGCCAGCAGTGAACGGGCGGGGACGGCCGGGGTTTTC
.	.	TRBJ1-1	TRBV5-1	CASSLGAQMNTEAFF	TGCGCCAGCAGCTTGGGGGCACAAATGAACACTGAAGCTTTCTTT
.	.	TRBJ1-2	TRBV7-6	CASSSRGRGYGYTF	TGTGCCAGCAGCTCGCGAGGCAGGGGATATGGCTACACCTTC
.	.	TRBJ2-2	TRBV4-1	CASSPLLTGSANTGELFF	TGCGCCAGCAGCCCCCTTCTTACGGGGAGCGCGAACACCGGGGAGCTGTTTTTT
TRBD1	.	TRBJ1-1	TRBV2	CASSADREVVNTEAFF	TGTGCCAGCAGCGCGGACAGGGAAGTGGTGAACACTGAAGCTTTCTTT
TRBD1	.	TRBJ1-2	TRBV6-5	CASSYGAGTVSYGYTF	TGTGCCAGCAGTTACGGTGCCGGGACAGTTAGTTATGGCTACACCTTC
.	.	TRBJ2-7	TRBV6-5	CASSYGFAGGDEQYF	TGTGCCAGCAGTTACGGTTTCGCGGGCGGGGACGAGCAGTACTTC
.	.	TRBJ1-1	TRBV29-1	CSLMGRGNTEAFF	TGCAGCCTAATGGGTCGGGGGAACACTGAAGCTTTCTTT
.	.	TRBJ2-1	TRBV29-1	CSAGGMNNEQFF	TGCAGCGCTGGGGGGATGAACAATGAGCAGTTCTTC
.	once	TRBJ2-3	TRBV6-5	CASSSPGLSDTQYF	TGTGCCAGCAGTTCTCCGGGACTGTCGGATACGCAGTATTTT
.	.	TRBJ1-6	TRBV19	CASTQSGNSPLHF	TGTGCCAGTACGCAGTCGGGAAATTCACCCCTCCACTTT
.	.	TRBJ1-1	TRBV19	CASRIIAGRVNTEAFF	TGTGCCAGTAGGATTATTGCGGGGCGGGTTAACACTGAAGCTTTCTTT
.	.	TRBJ1-2	TRBV4-1	CASSQVGAFRYTF	TGCGCCAGCAGCCAAGTAGGGGCCTTTCGCTACACCTTC
.	.	TRBJ2-3	TRBV5-6	CASSLLTASTDTQYF	TGTGCCAGCAGCTTGTTGACTGCTAGCACAGATACGCAGTATTTT
.	.	TRBJ1-1	TRBV9	CASSVGNLANEAFF	TGTGCCAGCAGCGTCGGGAATTTAGCTAATGAAGCTTTCTTT
TRBD1	.	TRBJ2-7	TRBV28	CASSLPRDSYEQYF	TGTGCCAGCAGTTTACCCCGGGACAGCTACGAGCAGTACTTC
.	.	TRBJ2-1	TRBV6-5	CASSYSRAQLGEQFF	TGTGCCAGCAGTTACTCGAGGGCCCAGCTTGGTGAGCAGTTCTTC
TRBD1	.	TRBJ2-2	TRBV6-1	CASSRQGAGELFF	TGTGCCAGCAGTCGACAGGGTGCCGGGGAGCTGTTTTTT
.	few	TRBJ1-4	TRBV5-3	CARSVGGWIGEKLFF	TGTGCCAGAAGCGTCGGGGGTTGGATTGGTGAAAAACTGTTTTTT
.	once	TRBJ2-7	TRBV6-5	CASSYRSVQGMGEQYF	TGTGCCAGCAGTTACAGGTCCGTACAGGGAATGGGTGAGCAGTACTTC
.	.	TRBJ1-6	TRBV7-8	CASSPLNSPLHF	TGTGCCAGCAGCCCCCTTAATTCACCCCTCCACTTT
TRBD1	.	TRBJ1-5	TRBV15	CATGDRLNQPQHF	TGTGCTACCGGGGACAGGTTGAATCAGCCCCAGCATTTT
.	.	TRBJ1-5	TRBV4-3	CASSQDGGEGQPQHF	TGCGCCAGCAGCCAAGATGGGGGGGAGGGTCAGCCCCAGCATTTT
.	.	TRBJ1-5	TRBV4-1	CASSQADRGDAQHF	TGCGCCAGCAGCCAAGCCGACCGGGGGGACGCCCAGCATTTT
.	once	TRBJ2-2	TRBV4-1	CASSQSVPGQSGELFF	TGCGCCAGCAGCCAGTCAGTCCCGGGACAAAGCGGGGAGCTGTTTTTT
TRBD2	.	TRBJ2-6	TRBV28	CASCILGGTNVLTF	TGTGCCAGCTGTATACTGGGGGGGACCAACGTCCTGACTTTC
.	.	TRBJ1-1	TRBV7-8	CASSRTGGTEAFF	TGTGCCAGCAGCCGAACCGGGGGCACTGAAGCTTTCTTT
.	.	TRBJ1-4	TRBV5-1	CASSFTAATNEKLFF	TGCGCCAGCAGCTTCACCGCAGCAACTAATGAAAAACTGTTTTTT
TRBD1	.	TRBJ1-2	TRBV5-1	CASSLVLGTELGSNYGYTF	TGCGCCAGCAGCCTAGTCCTCGGGACAGAATTGGGAAGTAACTATGGCTACACCTTC
TRBD1	.	TRBJ2-1	TRBV29-1	CSVSQGANEQFF	TGCAGCGTTTCCCAGGGGGCGAATGAGCAGTTCTTC
TRBD1	.	TRBJ2-2	TRBV2	CASRRTGRNTGELFF	TGTGCCAGCAGACGGACAGGGAGAAACACCGGGGAGCTGTTTTTT
TRBD1	once	TRBJ2-5	TRBV5-4	CASSPRQGRGRETQYF	TGTGCCAGCAGCCCGAGACAGGGGAGAGGTCGGGAGACCCAGTACTTC
.	.	TRBJ1-6	TRBV30	CAWHSDKILSPLHF	TGTGCCTGGCACTCGGACAAAATTCTCTCACCCCTCCACTTT